Below are 32 T cell receptor beta chains sequenced from a single sample in a study of OX40 agonist ivuxolimab in advanced cancers. Measured with immunoSEQ multiplex PCR; TCRdb has only the in-frame clones, and not every one. The sample holds 73,000 or so clones; 80% to 95% are singletons and the top ten take 8.5% to 10%. The source material was CD4+ or CD8+ T cells sorted from blood, sampled in a trial of the OX40 agonist ivuxolimab. These receptors all come from an adult with an advanced solid tumor such as melanoma, head and neck, liver or kidney cancer.

This sequence joins TRBV7-3 and TRBJ2-7; TRBD1 agrees at 10 bases. The CDR3 consists of 15 residues. J gave up 2 bases and V 4 bases, and 5 bases lay outside the gene matches. Germline CDR1 SGHTA, CDR2 FQGTGA. The DNA for the CDR3 is TGTGCCAGCAGCTGGGGGACAGGGGAGCCCTACGAGCAGTACTTC. This codes for CASSWGTGEPYEQYF.

The chain combines TRBV12-5 with TRBJ2-1, with 12 positions matching TRBD2. The germline gives CDR1 LGHNT, CDR2 FRNRAP. CDR3 length: 16 residues. V was pared by 8 bases and J by 3 bases, with 8 bases of the junction left unmatched. The CDR3 spells CASSPLAGGHYNEQFF. The CDR3 nucleotides read TGTGCTAGTTCACCACTAGCGGGGGGCCACTACAATGAGCAGTTCTTC.

The V gene is TRBV9, the J gene TRBJ2-1; 11 bases line up with TRBD2. The CDR3 consists of 16 residues. V shed 3 bases and J 6 bases; nucleotides not matched to a gene: 8. The germline V gene encodes CDR1 SGDLS and CDR2 YYNGEE. The CDR3 here is CASSDPGTSGPNEQFF. The CDR3 coding sequence is TGTGCCAGCAGCGACCCCGGGACTAGCGGCCCCAATGAGCAGTTCTTC.

The V call is TRBV4-1, the J call TRBJ1-1; a possible D gene is TRBD1 (5 bases). Germline CDR1 reads MGHRA; CDR2 reads YSYEKL. V lost 1 base and J lost 4, with 13 bases in between. The CDR3 is 15 amino acids. The CDR3 region has the DNA TGCGCCAGCAGCCAAGCTGGGGCTCTGGGCACTGAAGCTTTCTTT. This translates into CASSQAGALGTEAFF.

V and J are TRBV7-9 and TRBJ1-2; unclear D gene. The ends were cut back, 1 base at V and 3 bases at J, with 12 bases in the middle. CDR3 size: 15 residues. CDR1 and CDR2 (germline): SEHNR, FQNEAQ (reference sequence). The CDR3 sequence: CASSLVPRHYYGYTF. The CDR3 nucleotides are TGTGCCAGCAGCTTAGTCCCCCGGCACTACTATGGCTACACCTTC.

The V call is TRBV11-2, the J call TRBJ2-4; possible D gene TRBD2, 6 bases. The CDR3 runs to 15 residues. Germline V lookup: CDR1 SGHAT, CDR2 FQNNGV. Deletions cut 5 bases from V and 5 bases from J, with 16 bases between. The CDR3 DNA sequence: TGTGCCAGCAGCCCCAGCGCATGGGGGGAAAACATTCAGTACTTC. It is translated as CASSPSAWGENIQYF.

V gene TRBV7-6 combines with J gene TRBJ2-2, with D tentatively TRBD1 (6 bases). The CDR3 spans 16 residues. CDR1 and CDR2 from the germline V gene are SGHVS and FNYEAQ. V lost 0 bases, J lost 7 bases, and 15 bases lay in between. CDR3 in amino acids: CASSLAYQGFSGELFF. The CDR3 nucleotides read TGTGCCAGCAGCTTAGCGTATCAGGGGTTTAGCGGGGAGCTGTTTTTT.

The V call is TRBV7-9, the J call TRBJ2-1; D is unclear. The CDR3 has 16 residues. The V end lost 5 bases, the J end lost 5 bases, and 19 bases lay between the germline ends. Per the germline V gene, CDR1 is SEHNR and CDR2 is FQNEAQ (reference sequence). The CDR3 DNA sequence: TGTGCCAGCAGCCCCCCCGAAGGTGGCATTGACAATGAGCAGTTCTTC. It specifies CASSPPEGGIDNEQFF.

The V gene is TRBV30, the J gene TRBJ2-3; 9 bases are a match to TRBD1. Germline values: CDR1 GTSNPN, CDR2 SVGIG (reference sequence). The CDR3 spans 15 residues. With V trimmed by 1 base and J by 0 bases, 2 bases remained unmatched. CDR3 DNA: TGTGCCTGGAGTGGGACAGGGGCCAGCACAGATACGCAGTATTTT. Its protein is CAWSGTGASTDTQYF.

The V gene is TRBV19, the J gene TRBJ2-1; the D is unclear. The germline V and J ends were trimmed by 1 base and 3 bases, with 10 bases remaining between them. Germline loops: CDR1 LNHDA, CDR2 SQIVND (reference sequence). This CDR3 region has 15 residues. The CDR3 protein is CASSIAPTGYNEQFF. The CDR3 DNA reads TGTGCCAGTAGTATAGCCCCGACTGGCTACAATGAGCAGTTCTTC.

On this clone: One end of the junction varies from germline; a read error may be responsible. The rearrangement uses TRBV5-5 and TRBJ2-2; no reliable D call. The CDR3 contains 12 residues. Per the germline V gene, CDR1 is SGHKS and CDR2 is YYEKEE (reference sequence). The CDR3 coding sequence is TGCGCCAGCAGCCTCAATCCCGGGGAGCTGTTTTTT. Translation gives CASSLNPGELFF.

The chain carries TRBV29-1 and TRBJ2-1; TRBD2 agrees at 7 bases. The CDR3 extends over 18 amino acids. CDR1 and CDR2 (germline): SQVTM, ANQGSEA. The ends lost 1 base at V and 0 bases at J; junction bases unmatched: 12. The CDR3 DNA reads as TGCAGCGTTGAAGGTATTGCGCTAGCGGTTAGCTCCTACAATGAGCAGTTCTTC. Translated: CSVEGIALAVSSYNEQFF.

This chain joins TRBV7-9 and TRBJ1-1, with D unresolved. Germline V gene lookup returns CDR1 SEHNR and CDR2 FQNEAQ (reference sequence). This CDR3 is built from 14 residues. The V end was cut by 6 bases, the J end by 0 bases, with 11 bases between. CDR3 in amino acids: CASRDVILNTEAFF. The CDR3 bases are TGTGCCAGCAGAGATGTCATATTGAACACTGAAGCTTTCTTT.

DNA for the CDR3: TGTGCCAGCAGCTTAGTCTGGGGGTTATCCTCCTACGAGCAGTACTTC. The encoded protein is CASSLVWGLSSYEQYF. The genes are TRBV7-8 and TRBJ2-7; D possibly matches TRBD1 or TRBD2 (5 bases each). V lost 1 base, J lost 0 bases, and 13 bases lay in between. The length of the CDR3 is 16 residues. CDR1 and CDR2 from the germline V gene are SGHVS and FQNEAQ.

The chain uses TRBV5-6 and TRBJ2-1; D is perhaps TRBD1 (7 bases). The CDR3 totals 16 residues. Trimming stripped 4 bases from V and 1 base from J, with 15 bases between. Germline assignment: CDR1 SGHDT and CDR2 YYEEEE. The CDR3 sequence: CASSPTAGGSYNEQFF. The CDR3 DNA is TGTGCCAGCAGCCCGACGGCAGGGGGGTCCTACAATGAGCAGTTCTTC. Filled out from reference TRBV5-6 and TRBJ2-1, the complete variable domain reads DAGVTQSPTHLIKTRGQQVTLRCSPKSGHDTVSWYQQALGQGPQFIFQYYEEEERQRGNFPDRFSGHQFPNYSSELNVNALLLGDSALYLCASSPTAGGSYNEQFFGPGTRLTVL.

V gene TRBV6-6 combines with J gene TRBJ2-7, with TRBD2 as a possible D gene (6 bases). From germline, CDR1 is MNHNY and CDR2 SVGAGI (reference sequence). The CDR3 consists of 15 residues. V was trimmed by 6 bases and J by 2 bases, leaving 17 bases between them. The CDR3 sequence is CASSLPGTDPYEQYF. The CDR3 bases are TGTGCCAGCAGCTTGCCCGGGACTGACCCCTACGAGCAGTACTTC.

This chain joins TRBV5-4 and TRBJ2-1; weak D call: TRBD1 (6 bases). The CDR3 sequence is 15 residues long. Trimming removed 4 bases at V and 4 bases at J, with 15 bases between. Germline CDR1 is SGHNT and CDR2 is YYREEE (reference sequence). The CDR3 bases are TGTGCCAGCAGCCGCGGACAGATTCAATACAATGAGCAGTTCTTC. It specifies CASSRGQIQYNEQFF.

CDR3 amino acids: CASAGGRDYGYTF. CDR3 nucleotides: TGTGCTAGTGCCGGTGGCAGGGACTATGGCTACACCTTC. This chain links TRBV12-5 with TRBJ1-2; possible D gene TRBD1, 5 bases. Germline CDR1 LGHNT, CDR2 FRNRAP. The germline V and J ends were trimmed by 7 bases and 3 bases, with 12 bases remaining between them. CDR3 length equals 13 residues.

This CDR3 reads CASSDRAMNTEAFF. The CDR3 DNA reads as TGTGCCAGCAGTGACAGGGCTATGAACACTGAAGCTTTCTTT. V is TRBV27 and J is TRBJ1-1; the match to TRBD1 covers 7 bases. The V and J ends lost 5 bases and 0 bases, in that order; junction bases with no gene match: 3. This CDR3 is built from 14 residues. From germline, CDR1 is MNHEY and CDR2 SMNVEV (reference sequence).

The chain links TRBV11-2 to TRBJ2-1; D unclear. Germline V CDR1 and CDR2: SGHAT, FQNNGV. The CDR3 runs 13 residues. V lost 0 bases and J 4 bases, leaving 4 bases between the germline ends. The CDR3 sequence is CASSLENYNEQFF. The CDR3 DNA follows: TGTGCCAGCAGCTTAGAGAATTACAATGAGCAGTTCTTC.

The chain combines TRBV9 with TRBJ2-7; D gene unclear. CDR1 is SGDLS and CDR2 is YYNGEE in the germline V gene. The ends were cut back, 0 bases at V and 5 bases at J, with 9 bases in the middle. The CDR3 totals 13 residues. CDR3 residues: CASSVGDGNEQYF. DNA for the CDR3: TGTGCCAGCAGCGTAGGGGATGGGAACGAGCAGTACTTC. Using reference TRBV9 and TRBJ2-7 for the parts outside the CDR3, the full variable domain is DSGVTQTPKHLITATGQRVTLRCSPRSGDLSVYWYQQSLDQGLQFLIQYYNGEERAKGNILERFSAQQFPDLHSELNLSSLELGDSALYFCASSVGDGNEQYFGPGTRLTVT.

This clone was counted once. V gene TRBV19 combines with J gene TRBJ2-7, with D possibly TRBD1 on 6 matching bases. This CDR3 is 12 amino acids long. The V end was cut by 5 bases, the J end by 2 bases, with 7 bases between. Germline CDR1 is LNHDA and CDR2 is SQIVND (reference sequence). In nucleotides, the CDR3 is TGTGCCAGTAGTCGACAGGCCTACGAGCAGTACTTC. Amino acid sequence: CASSRQAYEQYF.

The V gene is TRBV6-1, the J gene TRBJ1-2; 8 nucleotides align to TRBD1. The CDR3 is made up of 14 amino acids. Per the germline V gene, CDR1 is MNHNS and CDR2 is SASEGT. Trimming at V came to 5 bases and at J to 4 bases, leaving 6 bases not matched to a gene. CDR3 coding DNA: TGTGCCAGCAGTAGCCGGGACAGGACCTATGGCTACACCTTC. It specifies CASSSRDRTYGYTF.

The V call is TRBV9, the J call TRBJ2-7; D uncertain. CDR1 SGDLS and CDR2 YYNGEE come from the germline V gene. This CDR3 is 13 amino acids long. The ends were cut back, 0 bases at V and 4 bases at J, with 8 bases in the middle. The CDR3 is CASSVGVEYEQYF. Here the CDR3 DNA reads TGTGCCAGCAGCGTAGGGGTTGAGTACGAGCAGTACTTC.

This chain connects TRBV27 to TRBJ1-1, with 8 bases identical to TRBD1. Losses at the gene ends were 5 bases for V and 5 bases for J; bases not matched to a gene: 10. The length of the CDR3 is 15 residues. CDR1 and CDR2 from the germline V gene are MNHEY and SMNVEV (reference sequence). As DNA, the CDR3 is TGTGCCAGCAGTCTTCGGACAGGGATGGGGACTGAAGCTTTCTTT. It is translated as CASSLRTGMGTEAFF.

The chain has TRBV9 and TRBJ2-7; 11 bases map to TRBD1. Losses at the gene ends were 3 bases for V and 6 bases for J; bases not matched to a gene: 5. The CDR3 spans 14 residues. Germline loops: CDR1 SGDLS, CDR2 YYNGEE. The CDR3: CASSDPGTGGEQYF. CDR3 bases: TGTGCCAGCAGCGACCCCGGGACAGGGGGCGAGCAGTACTTC. The entire variable domain, with the rest obtained from reference TRBV9 and TRBJ2-7, is as follows: DSGVTQTPKHLITATGQRVTLRCSPRSGDLSVYWYQQSLDQGLQFLIQYYNGEERAKGNILERFSAQQFPDLHSELNLSSLELGDSALYFCASSDPGTGGEQYFGPGTRLTVT.

The chain uses TRBV30 and TRBJ1-2; no firm D call. Germline loops: CDR1 GTSNPN, CDR2 SVGIG (reference sequence). The CDR3 extends over 11 amino acids. V lost 4 bases, J lost 6 bases, and 9 bases lay in between. CDR3 DNA: TGTGCCTGGACCAACGGTAATGGCTACACCTTC. This encodes CAWTNGNGYTF.

The chain combines TRBV9 with TRBJ1-2; D gene ambiguous. Germline values: CDR1 SGDLS, CDR2 YYNGEE. The CDR3 has 15 residues. V was trimmed by 0 bases and J by 4 bases, leaving 13 bases between them. The CDR3 DNA is TGTGCCAGCAGCGTAGAGGTAACGCTTACCTATGGCTACACCTTC. Translating it yields CASSVEVTLTYGYTF.

The CDR3 is CASSYETGGRDTQYF. CDR3 sequence (DNA): TGTGCCAGCAGTTATGAGACAGGGGGCAGAGATACGCAGTATTTT. The rearrangement links TRBV6-5 to TRBJ2-3, with 10 bases aligning to TRBD1. The J segment lost 5 bases and the V segment lost 3 bases, leaving 5 bases of the junction unmatched. The V gene's germline CDR1 is MNHEY and CDR2 SVGAGI. There are 15 residues in the CDR3.

The V gene is TRBV7-6, the J gene TRBJ1-6, with D unclear. The CDR3 spans 13 residues. The V end lost 5 bases, the J end lost 7 bases, and 9 bases lay between the germline ends. Germline V gene lookup returns CDR1 SGHVS and CDR2 FNYEAQ. The CDR3 sequence: CASSQHLNSPLHF. The CDR3 coding sequence is TGTGCCAGCAGCCAGCACCTCAATTCACCCCTCCACTTT.

The genes are TRBV7-9 and TRBJ2-1; 12 nucleotides line up with TRBD2. V lost 6 bases, J lost 4 bases, and 1 base stayed unmatched. CDR1 and CDR2 (germline): SEHNR, FQNEAQ (reference sequence). CDR3 length equals 14 residues. CDR3 sequence reads: CASRGLAGYNEQFF. The CDR3 region has the DNA TGTGCCAGCAGAGGACTAGCGGGGTACAATGAGCAGTTCTTC. Variable domain in full (rest from reference TRBV7-9 and TRBJ2-1): DTGVSQNPRHKITKRGQNVTFRCDPISEHNRLYWYRQTLGQGPEFLTYFQNEAQLEKSRLLSDRFSAERPKGSFSTLEIQRTEQGDSAMYLCASRGLAGYNEQFFGPGTRLTVL.

The rearrangement uses TRBV4-3 and TRBJ2-7; 9 bases fit TRBD1. CDR3 size: 16 residues. J lost 6 bases, V lost 0 bases, and 9 bases had no gene match. Germline CDR1 and CDR2: LGHNA and YSLEER. CDR3 region: CASSQDHRTGVVEQYF. DNA for the CDR3: TGCGCCAGCAGCCAAGATCACCGGACAGGGGTAGTCGAGCAGTACTTC.